This T cell receptor (beta chain) was identified during a study of blood T cell repertoires in COVID-19. TCRdb's table, derived via immunoSEQ multiplex PCR, lists solely in-frame clones and lacks some. This table holds under 250,000 clones, around 85% found once. While infection was still active, Seattle patients were enrolled and then followed longitudinally. This CDR3 has 13 residues. From germline, CDR1 is SGHAT and CDR2 FQNNGV. The clonotype originates from a woman aged 70-85 years with COVID-19, enrolled during active disease. The source material was peripheral blood. The chain employs TRBV11-2 and TRBJ2-1; possibly TRBD1 for D (5 bases). The CDR3 region is CASSGQGVGEQFF. DNA of the CDR3: TGTGCTAGCTCCGGGCAGGGTGTAGGTGAGCAGTTCTTC.